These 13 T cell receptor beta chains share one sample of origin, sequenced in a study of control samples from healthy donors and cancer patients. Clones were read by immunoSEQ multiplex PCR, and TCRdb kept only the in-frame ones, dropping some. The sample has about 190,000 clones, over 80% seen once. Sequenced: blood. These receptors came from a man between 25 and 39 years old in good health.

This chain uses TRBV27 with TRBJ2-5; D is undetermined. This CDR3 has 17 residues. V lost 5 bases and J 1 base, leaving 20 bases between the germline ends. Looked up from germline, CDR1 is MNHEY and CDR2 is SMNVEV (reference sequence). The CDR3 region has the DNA TGTGCCAGCAGTGCCTCATACCCCTCCGGGCCCCAAGAGACCCAGTACTTC. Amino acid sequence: CASSASYPSGPQETQYF.

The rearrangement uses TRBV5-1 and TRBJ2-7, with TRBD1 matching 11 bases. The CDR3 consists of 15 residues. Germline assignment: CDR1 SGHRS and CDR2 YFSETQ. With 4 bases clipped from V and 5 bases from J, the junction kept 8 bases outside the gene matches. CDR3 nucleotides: TGCGCCAGCAGCGCGGGGACAGGGGGTAGCGACGAGCAGTACTTC. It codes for CASSAGTGGSDEQYF.

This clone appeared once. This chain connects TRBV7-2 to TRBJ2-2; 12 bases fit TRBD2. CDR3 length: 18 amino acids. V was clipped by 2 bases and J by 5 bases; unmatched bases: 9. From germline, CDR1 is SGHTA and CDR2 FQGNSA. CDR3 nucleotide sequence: TGTGCCAGCAGCTTATCGGCTACTAGCGGGGGGCCTACCGGGGAGCTGTTTTTT. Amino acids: CASSLSATSGGPTGELFF.

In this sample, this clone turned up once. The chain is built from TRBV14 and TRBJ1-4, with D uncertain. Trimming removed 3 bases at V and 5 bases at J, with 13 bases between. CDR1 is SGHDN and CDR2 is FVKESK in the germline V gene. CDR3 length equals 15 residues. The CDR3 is CASSQNWRGNEKLFF. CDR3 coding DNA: TGTGCCAGCAGCCAGAACTGGCGTGGGAATGAAAAACTGTTTTTT.

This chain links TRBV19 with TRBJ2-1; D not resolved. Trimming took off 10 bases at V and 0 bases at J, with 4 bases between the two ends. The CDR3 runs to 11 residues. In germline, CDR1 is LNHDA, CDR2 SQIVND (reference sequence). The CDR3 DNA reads TGTGCCACAAACTCCTACAATGAGCAGTTCTTC. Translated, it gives CATNSYNEQFF.

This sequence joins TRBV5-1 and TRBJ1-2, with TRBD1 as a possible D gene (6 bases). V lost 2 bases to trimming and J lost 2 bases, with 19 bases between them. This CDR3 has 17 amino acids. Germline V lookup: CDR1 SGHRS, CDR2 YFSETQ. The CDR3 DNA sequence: TGCGCCAGCAGCTTCGATAGCGGGGGCAGACGGAACTATGGCTACACCTTC. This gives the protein CASSFDSGGRRNYGYTF.

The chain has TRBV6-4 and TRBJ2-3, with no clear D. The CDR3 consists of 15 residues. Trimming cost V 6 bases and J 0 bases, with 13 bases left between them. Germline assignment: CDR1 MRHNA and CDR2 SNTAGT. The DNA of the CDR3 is TGTGCCAGCAGCCCGCGGCCAGGCAGCACAGATACGCAGTATTTT. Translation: CASSPRPGSTDTQYF.

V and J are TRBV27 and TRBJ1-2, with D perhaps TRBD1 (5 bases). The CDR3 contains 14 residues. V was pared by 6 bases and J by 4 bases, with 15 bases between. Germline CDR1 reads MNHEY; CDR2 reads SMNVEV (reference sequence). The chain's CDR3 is CASRGEGAGYGYTF. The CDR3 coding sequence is TGTGCCAGCAGGGGTGAAGGGGCAGGCTATGGCTACACCTTC.

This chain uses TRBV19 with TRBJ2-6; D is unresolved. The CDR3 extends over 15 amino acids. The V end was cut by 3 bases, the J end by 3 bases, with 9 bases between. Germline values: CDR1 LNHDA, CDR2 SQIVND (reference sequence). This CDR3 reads CASSISPDGANVLTF. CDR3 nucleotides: TGTGCCAGTAGTATTTCACCTGATGGGGCCAACGTCCTGACTTTC.

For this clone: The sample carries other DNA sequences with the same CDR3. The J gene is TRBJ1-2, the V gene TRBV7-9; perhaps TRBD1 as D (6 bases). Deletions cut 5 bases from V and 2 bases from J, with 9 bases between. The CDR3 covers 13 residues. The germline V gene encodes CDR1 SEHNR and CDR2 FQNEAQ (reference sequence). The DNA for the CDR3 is TGTGCCAGCAGCGCACAGGGAAACTATGGCTACACCTTC. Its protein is CASSAQGNYGYTF.

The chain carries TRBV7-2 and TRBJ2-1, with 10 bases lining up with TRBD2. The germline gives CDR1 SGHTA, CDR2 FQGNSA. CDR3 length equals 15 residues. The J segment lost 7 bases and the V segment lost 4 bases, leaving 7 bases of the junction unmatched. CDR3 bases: TGTGCCAGCAGCTCAGCGGGGGGGCCTTGGAATGAGCAGTTCTTC. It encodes CASSSAGGPWNEQFF. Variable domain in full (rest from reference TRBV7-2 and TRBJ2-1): GAGVSQSPSNKVTEKGKDVELRCDPISGHTALYWYRQSLGQGLEFLIYFQGNSAPDKSGLPSDRFSAERTGGSVSTLTIQRTQQEDSAVYLCASSSAGGPWNEQFFGPGTRLTVL.

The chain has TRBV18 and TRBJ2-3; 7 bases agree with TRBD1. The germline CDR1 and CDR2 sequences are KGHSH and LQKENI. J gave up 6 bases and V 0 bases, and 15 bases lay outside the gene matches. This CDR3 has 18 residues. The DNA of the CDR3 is TGTGCCAGCTCACCACCCTCCTTAGGACAGGTCAGAACGGATACGCAGTATTTT. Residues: CASSPPSLGQVRTDTQYF.

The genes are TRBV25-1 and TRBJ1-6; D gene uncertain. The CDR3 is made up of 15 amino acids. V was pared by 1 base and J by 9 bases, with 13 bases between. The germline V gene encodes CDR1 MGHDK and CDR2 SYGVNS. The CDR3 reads CASSEWEGISSPLHF. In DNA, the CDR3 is TGTGCCAGCAGTGAATGGGAGGGCATCAGTTCACCCCTCCACTTT. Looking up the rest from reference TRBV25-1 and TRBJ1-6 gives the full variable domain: EADIYQTPRYLVIGTGKKITLECSQTMGHDKMYWYQQDPGMELHLIHYSYGVNSTEKGDLSSESTVSRIRTEHFPLTLESARPSHTSQYLCASSEWEGISSPLHFGNGTRLTVT.